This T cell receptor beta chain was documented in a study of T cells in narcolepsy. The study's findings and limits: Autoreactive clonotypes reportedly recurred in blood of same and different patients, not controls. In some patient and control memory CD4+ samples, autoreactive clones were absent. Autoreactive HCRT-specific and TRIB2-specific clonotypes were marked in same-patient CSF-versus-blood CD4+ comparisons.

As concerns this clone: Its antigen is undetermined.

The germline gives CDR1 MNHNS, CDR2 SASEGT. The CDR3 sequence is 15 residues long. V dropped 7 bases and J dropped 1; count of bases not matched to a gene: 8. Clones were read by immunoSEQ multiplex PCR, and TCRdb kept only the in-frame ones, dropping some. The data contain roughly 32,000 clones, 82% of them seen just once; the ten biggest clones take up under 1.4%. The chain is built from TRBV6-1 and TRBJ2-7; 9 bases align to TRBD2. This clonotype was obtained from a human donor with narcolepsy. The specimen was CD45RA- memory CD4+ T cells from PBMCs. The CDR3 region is CASKNERGESYEQYF. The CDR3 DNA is TGTGCCAGCAAAAACGAGCGGGGGGAATCCTACGAGCAGTACTTC.